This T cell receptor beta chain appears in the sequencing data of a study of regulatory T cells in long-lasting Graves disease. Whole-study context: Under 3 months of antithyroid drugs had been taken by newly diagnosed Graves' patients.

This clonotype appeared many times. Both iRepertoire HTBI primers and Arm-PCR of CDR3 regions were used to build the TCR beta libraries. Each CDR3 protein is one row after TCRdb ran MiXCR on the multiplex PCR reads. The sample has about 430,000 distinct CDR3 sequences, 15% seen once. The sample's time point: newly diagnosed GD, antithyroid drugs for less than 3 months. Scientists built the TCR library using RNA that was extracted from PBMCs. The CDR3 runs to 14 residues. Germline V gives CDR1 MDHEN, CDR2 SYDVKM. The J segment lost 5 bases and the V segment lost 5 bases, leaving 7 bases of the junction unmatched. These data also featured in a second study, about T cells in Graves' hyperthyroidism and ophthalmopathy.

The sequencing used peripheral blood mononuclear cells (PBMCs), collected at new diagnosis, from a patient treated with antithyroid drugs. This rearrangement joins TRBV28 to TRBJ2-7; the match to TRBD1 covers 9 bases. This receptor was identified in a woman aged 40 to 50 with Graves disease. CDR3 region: CASSPDRGEDEQYF. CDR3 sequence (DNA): TGTGCCAGCAGTCCCGACAGGGGGGAGGACGAGCAGTACTTC.